These 30 T cell receptor beta chains were sequenced from one sample in a study of blood T cell repertoires in COVID-19. Repertoires were generated with immunoSEQ multiplex PCR, while TCRdb's copy carries only in-frame clones and drops some. The sample records around 140,000 clones, roughly 85% being singletons. Sequenced sample: PBMCs or T cells enriched from blood (not recorded which). Receptor source: a woman aged 45-65 years who had recovered from COVID-19.

The chain links TRBV5-1 to TRBJ1-2, with TRBD1 identical over 7 bases. With V trimmed by 2 bases and J by 2 bases, 6 bases remained unmatched. The CDR3 has 15 residues. Germline loops: CDR1 SGHRS, CDR2 YFSETQ. The CDR3 coding sequence is TGCGCCAGCAGCTTCGGACAGGCGAGAAACTATGGCTACACCTTC. Translating it yields CASSFGQARNYGYTF.

The chain combines TRBV9 with TRBJ1-3, with 7 bases identical to TRBD1. Germline values: CDR1 SGDLS, CDR2 YYNGEE. Unmatched junction bases numbered 5, after V lost 2 bases and J lost 0 bases. The CDR3 length is 16 residues. The CDR3 loop reads CASSVGQPSSGNTIYF. CDR3 nucleotides: TGTGCCAGCAGCGTGGGACAGCCAAGCTCTGGAAACACCATATATTTT.

V and J are TRBV7-9 and TRBJ1-4, with TRBD1 as a possible D gene (6 bases). Trimming shortened V by 6 bases and J by 8 bases, and 19 bases separated the two germline ends. In germline, CDR1 is SEHNR, CDR2 FQNEAQ (reference sequence). The CDR3 contains 15 residues. The CDR3 spells CASSRSGGLGEKLFF. In DNA, the CDR3 is TGTGCCAGCAGTCGAAGCGGGGGCCTGGGGGAAAAACTGTTTTTT.

The chain combines TRBV5-5 with TRBJ2-3; 7 bases fit TRBD2. Germline V gene sequence: CDR1 SGHKS, CDR2 YYEKEE (reference sequence). J was trimmed by 6 bases and V by 6 bases; bases with no gene match: 10. This CDR3 comprises 14 residues. In DNA form, the CDR3 reads TGTGCCAGCAAAGCCCAGCGGGAACCCGATACGCAGTATTTT. Translating it yields CASKAQREPDTQYF.

This chain uses TRBV2 with TRBJ1-6, with D perhaps matching TRBD1 (5 bases). The germline CDR1 and CDR2 sequences are SNHLY and FYNNEI. The V end was cut by 5 bases, the J end by 9 bases, with 11 bases between. This CDR3 spans 13 amino acids. The CDR3: CASSTRDGSPLHF. In nucleotides, the CDR3 is TGTGCCAGCAGTACCAGGGATGGTTCACCCCTCCACTTT.

This clone was recorded only once. The chain couples TRBV6-5 to TRBJ2-1, with TRBD2 matching over 8 bases. Looked up from germline, CDR1 is MNHEY and CDR2 is SVGAGI. V dropped 4 bases and J dropped 8; count of bases not matched to a gene: 10. The CDR3 spans 15 residues. The CDR3, as DNA: TGTGCCAGCAGTTTATCGGGACTAGAAATGTATGAGCAGTTCTTC. Protein sequence: CASSLSGLEMYEQFF.

A single count supports this clone. The rearrangement joins TRBV21-1 to TRBJ2-7; the DNA was not compared with TRBD2, the D call given in the table. TRBV21-1 has pseudogene status. This CDR3 is built from 16 residues. The CDR3 nucleotides are TGTGCCAGCAGCAAAGAAGAAAGCGGGGCCGACTACGAGCAGTACTTC. It encodes CASSKEESGADYEQYF.

The chain links TRBV6-1 to TRBJ1-2, with D perhaps matching TRBD1 (5 bases). Germline values: CDR1 MNHNS, CDR2 SASEGT. The V and J ends lost 0 bases and 7 bases respectively, with 12 bases between them. The CDR3 totals 14 residues. In nucleotides, the CDR3 is TGTGCCAGCAGTGAAGCTGGTAGGGGAGGTGGCTACACCTTC. Its protein product is CASSEAGRGGGYTF.

This clone was counted at least ten times. CDR3 sequence: CASLPRGRTNEKLFF. For the CDR3, the DNA is TGCGCCAGCTTACCGAGGGGGCGAACTAATGAAAAACTGTTTTTT. The J gene is TRBJ1-4, the V gene TRBV4-1; 7 bases align to TRBD1. The CDR3 has 15 residues. V shed 8 bases, J shed 1 base, and the junction held 7 bases outside the gene matches. The germline V gene has CDR1 MGHRA and CDR2 YSYEKL.

The chain couples TRBV6-4 to TRBJ2-1; TRBD2 matches 14 bases. V lost 4 bases, J lost 4 bases, and 9 bases stayed unmatched. This CDR3 region has 18 residues. Germline V CDR1 and CDR2: MRHNA, SNTAGT. The CDR3 nucleotides are TGTGCCAGCAGTGTTTGGACTAGCGGGAGGAAAGTGTACAATGAGCAGTTCTTC. This encodes CASSVWTSGRKVYNEQFF.

The chain uses TRBV5-1 and TRBJ1-2, with D uncertain. V was pared by 0 bases and J by 8 bases, with 14 bases between. The CDR3 spans 14 residues. Germline V gene data show CDR1 as SGHRS and CDR2 as YFSETQ. The CDR3 sequence is CASSLVPPGWGYTF. In nucleotides, the CDR3 is TGCGCCAGCAGCTTGGTTCCGCCAGGATGGGGCTACACCTTC. The whole variable domain, filled in from reference TRBV5-1 and TRBJ1-2, reads KAGVTQTPRYLIKTRGQQVTLSCSPISGHRSVSWYQQTPGQGLQFLFEYFSETQRNKGNFPGRFSGRQFSNSRSEMNVSTLELGDSALYLCASSLVPPGWGYTFGSGTRLTVV.

The chain employs TRBV2 and TRBJ1-2; D is unclear. Germline CDR1 reads SNHLY; CDR2 reads FYNNEI. V was pared by 1 base and J by 4 bases, with 10 bases between. This CDR3 has 14 residues. The CDR3 nucleotides read TGTGCCAGCAGTGAAGGGCAGGATCTCTATGGCTACACCTTC. Its protein product is CASSEGQDLYGYTF.

Of note for this clone: Other nucleotide sequences in the sample specify the same CDR3. V and J are TRBV30 and TRBJ2-2; maybe TRBD1 (6 bases). CDR1 GTSNPN and CDR2 SVGIG come from the germline V gene (reference sequence). The CDR3 totals 15 residues. V dropped 3 bases and J dropped 2 bases, with 13 bases sitting between them. The CDR3 DNA follows: TGTGCCTGGAGATTCGGACAGACAAACACCGGGGAGCTGTTTTTT. It specifies CAWRFGQTNTGELFF.

There are a few counts of this clone. CDR3 nucleotide sequence: TGCAGCGTTCGAACAGGGGATGAAAAACTGTTTTTT. It is translated as CSVRTGDEKLFF. V and J are TRBV29-1 and TRBJ1-4; TRBD1 matches at 7 bases. After removal of 5 bases from V and 6 bases from J, the junction contained 3 bases not matched to a gene. CDR3 length: 12 residues. CDR1 is SQVTM, CDR2 ANQGSEA, per germline.

The V call is TRBV3-1 (or the pseudogene TRBV3-2), the J call TRBJ2-3, with D perhaps TRBD2 (6 bases). V was cut by 4 bases and J by 3 bases, with 14 bases left in between. The CDR3 contains 15 residues. The germline V gene encodes CDR1 LGHDT and CDR2 YNNKEL (reference sequence). DNA of the CDR3: TGTGCCAGCAGCCCCGTATCGGGAGCAACAGATACGCAGTATTTT. It yields the protein CASSPVSGATDTQYF.

CDR3 in amino acids: CASSSAGASSYEQYF. DNA for the CDR3: TGTGCCAGCAGCTCAGCAGGGGCTAGCTCCTACGAGCAGTACTTC. The V call is TRBV5-4, the J call TRBJ2-7; tentative D call: TRBD1 (6 bases). CDR1 and CDR2 (germline): SGHNT, YYREEE (reference sequence). Trimming stripped 3 bases from V and 0 bases from J, with 13 bases between. The CDR3 consists of 15 residues.

J is TRBJ2-2 and V is TRBV28; D is ambiguous. The CDR3 runs 12 residues. The germline V gene has CDR1 MDHEN and CDR2 SYDVKM. Deletions cut 5 bases from V and 2 bases from J, with 3 bases between. CDR3 amino acids: CASSLNTGELFF. The CDR3 DNA is TGTGCCAGCAGTCTCAACACCGGGGAGCTGTTTTTT.

The genes are TRBV5-4 and TRBJ2-3; 9 bases agree with TRBD2. The J segment lost 1 base and the V segment lost 0 bases, leaving 3 bases of the junction unmatched. CDR1 and CDR2 from the germline V gene are SGHNT and YYREEE (reference sequence). The CDR3 runs 16 residues. The CDR3 region is CASSLASGTGTDTQYF. In DNA form, the CDR3 reads TGTGCCAGCAGCTTGGCTAGCGGGACCGGCACAGATACGCAGTATTTT.

The chain is built from TRBV5-1 and TRBJ1-1; D is possibly TRBD1 (5 bases). CDR3 size: 14 residues. Germline lookup yields CDR1 SGHRS and CDR2 YFSETQ. The germline V and J ends were trimmed by 1 base and 4 bases, with 11 bases remaining between them. CDR3 residues: CASSLSGLGTEAFF. The CDR3 DNA is TGCGCCAGCAGCTTGTCGGGACTTGGCACTGAAGCTTTCTTT.

The chain links TRBV24-1 to TRBJ1-5, with D maybe TRBD1 (6 bases). Germline V gives CDR1 KGHDR, CDR2 SFDVKD. This CDR3 has 17 residues. V lost 3 bases to trimming and J lost 2 bases, with 16 bases between them. The DNA for the CDR3 is TGTGCCACCAGTGATAAGCAAACAGGGTTTGGCAATCAGCCCCAGCATTTT. This encodes CATSDKQTGFGNQPQHF.

The rearrangement links TRBV29-1 to TRBJ1-5; 9 positions match TRBD1. The V gene end was trimmed by 7 bases and the J gene end by 1 base; junction bases not matched to a gene: 5. Germline loops: CDR1 SQVTM, CDR2 ANQGSEA. The CDR3 runs 14 residues. CDR3 DNA sequence: TGCAGCGCTGGGACAGGGCAGAGCAATCAGCCCCAGCATTTT. Its protein product is CSAGTGQSNQPQHF.

This chain uses TRBV27 with TRBJ2-1; 7 bases match TRBD2. CDR1 MNHEY and CDR2 SMNVEV come from the germline V gene (reference sequence). V lost 6 bases and J lost 7; bases outside the gene matches: 12. The CDR3 length is 15 residues. The DNA of the CDR3 is TGTGCCAGCAGCCTACTTCTCGCGGGGGTTAATGAGCAGTTCTTC. This encodes CASSLLLAGVNEQFF.

V usage is TRBV7-3 and J usage is TRBJ2-2; 9 bases map to TRBD2. This CDR3 spans 15 amino acids. CDR1 is SGHTA, CDR2 FQGTGA, per germline. V was pared by 6 bases and J by 1 base, with 3 bases of the junction left unmatched. The CDR3 spells CASRPAGGNTGELFF. CDR3 DNA sequence: TGTGCCAGCAGACCAGCGGGGGGGAACACCGGGGAGCTGTTTTTT. Using reference TRBV7-3 and TRBJ2-2 for the parts outside the CDR3, the full variable domain is GAGVSQTPSNKVTEKGKYVELRCDPISGHTALYWYRQSLGQGPEFLIYFQGTGAADDSGLPNDRFFAVRPEGSVSTLKIQRTERGDSAVYLCASRPAGGNTGELFFGEGSRLTVL.

The rearrangement joins TRBV19 to TRBJ1-4; D possibly corresponds to TRBD1 (5 bases). Germline CDR1 and CDR2: LNHDA and SQIVND (reference sequence). CDR3 length: 15 amino acids. The germline V and J ends were trimmed by 4 bases and 0 bases, with 9 bases remaining between them. The CDR3 is CASSSVTATNEKLFF. CDR3 bases: TGTGCCAGTAGTAGTGTGACAGCAACTAATGAAAAACTGTTTTTT.

The CDR3 bases are TGTGCCAGCAGAATACTAGCGGGAGGCACCGGGGAGCTGTTTTTT. It translates to CASRILAGGTGELFF. The chain recombines TRBV28 with TRBJ2-2; 12 bases fit TRBD2. This CDR3 has 15 residues. Germline V lookup: CDR1 MDHEN, CDR2 SYDVKM. With 6 bases clipped from V and 4 bases from J, the junction kept 3 bases outside the gene matches.

The rearrangement joins TRBV11-2 to TRBJ1-1, with TRBD1 as a possible D gene (5 bases). CDR1 and CDR2 from the germline V gene are SGHAT and FQNNGV. V gave up 4 bases and J gave up 5 bases, with 14 bases separating them. The CDR3 is 14 residues long. The CDR3 is CASSSQGGKTEAFF. Written as DNA, the CDR3 is TGTGCCAGCAGCTCCCAGGGTGGTAAAACTGAAGCTTTCTTT.

V and J are TRBV11-2 and TRBJ1-6, with 9 bases identical to TRBD1. CDR3 length: 16 amino acids. Germline CDR1 SGHAT, CDR2 FQNNGV. With V trimmed by 4 bases and J by 9 bases, 10 bases remained unmatched. Written as DNA, the CDR3 is TGTGCCAGCAGCTCTAGACCCGGACAGGGGAGTTCACCCCTCCACTTT. This codes for CASSSRPGQGSSPLHF.

This clone came up a few times. The chain combines TRBV7-2 with TRBJ2-7; TRBD1 agrees at 7 bases. V was pared by 4 bases and J by 4 bases, with 7 bases of the junction left unmatched. This CDR3 is built from 14 residues. Looked up from germline, CDR1 is SGHTA and CDR2 is FQGNSA. CDR3 sequence reads: CASSSSTGFYEQYF. For the CDR3, the DNA is TGTGCCAGCAGCTCTTCGACAGGGTTTTACGAGCAGTACTTC.

This clone was counted once. The J gene is TRBJ2-7, the V gene TRBV7-8, with 13 bases that match TRBD2. J gave up 3 bases and V 5 bases, and 19 bases lay outside the gene matches. This CDR3 region has 20 residues. CDR1 is SGHVS, CDR2 FQNEAQ, per germline. Here the CDR3 reads CASSQRGGLAGHTPNYEQYF. In DNA form, the CDR3 reads TGTGCCAGCAGCCAAAGAGGGGGACTAGCGGGGCATACGCCTAACTACGAGCAGTACTTC.

V gene TRBV9 combines with J gene TRBJ1-6, with TRBD1 identical over 10 bases. CDR1 is SGDLS and CDR2 is YYNGEE in the germline V gene. The V segment lost 4 bases and the J segment 10 bases; nucleotides outside the gene matches: 8. The CDR3 has 15 amino acids. CDR3: CASSFGQGGESPLHF. The CDR3 DNA reads TGTGCCAGCAGCTTCGGACAGGGGGGAGAATCACCCCTCCACTTT. The entire variable domain, with the rest obtained from reference TRBV9 and TRBJ1-6, is as follows: DSGVTQTPKHLITATGQRVTLRCSPRSGDLSVYWYQQSLDQGLQFLIQYYNGEERAKGNILERFSAQQFPDLHSELNLSSLELGDSALYFCASSFGQGGESPLHFGNGTRLTVT.